This T cell receptor beta chain was sequenced during a study of T cell changes during pregnancy in multiple sclerosis. Germline assignment: CDR1 MNHEY and CDR2 SMNVEV (reference sequence). The CDR3 contains 15 residues. Trimming shortened V by 5 bases and J by 4 bases, and 15 bases separated the two germline ends. Clones were sequenced by immunoSEQ multiplex PCR, and TCRdb holds only the in-frame ones, with some missing. The table includes about 60,000 clones, 85% to 95% detected once. The chain uses TRBV27 and TRBJ1-5; TRBD1 might be the D (5 bases). The receptor was isolated from a female donor with multiple sclerosis, enrolled in a pregnancy study. Sequenced here: CD8+ T cells from peripheral blood mononuclear cells, sampled in the second trimester of pregnancy. CDR3 sequence: CASSPWGGRNQPQHF. CDR3 DNA: TGTGCCAGCAGTCCTTGGGGGGGGAGGAATCAGCCCCAGCATTTT.